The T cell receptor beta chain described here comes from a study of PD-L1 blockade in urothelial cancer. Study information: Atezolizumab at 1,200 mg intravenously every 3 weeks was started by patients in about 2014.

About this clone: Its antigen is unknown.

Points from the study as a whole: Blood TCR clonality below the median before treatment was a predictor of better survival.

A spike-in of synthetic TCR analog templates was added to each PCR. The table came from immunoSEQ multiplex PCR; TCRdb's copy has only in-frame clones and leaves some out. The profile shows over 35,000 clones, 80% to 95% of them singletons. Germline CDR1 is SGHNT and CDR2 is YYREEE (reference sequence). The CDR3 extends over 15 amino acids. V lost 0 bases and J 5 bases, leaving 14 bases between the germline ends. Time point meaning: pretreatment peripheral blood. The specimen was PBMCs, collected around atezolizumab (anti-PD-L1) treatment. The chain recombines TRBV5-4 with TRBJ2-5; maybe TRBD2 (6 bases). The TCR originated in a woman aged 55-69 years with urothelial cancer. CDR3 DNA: TGTGCCAGCAGCTTGGAAATCGGGAGTAGGGAGACCCAGTACTTC. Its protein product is CASSLEIGSRETQYF. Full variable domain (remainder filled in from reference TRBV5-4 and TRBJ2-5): ETGVTQSPTHLIKTRGQQVTLRCSSQSGHNTVSWYQQALGQGPQFIFQYYREEENGRGNFPPRFSGLQFPNYSSELNVNALELDDSALYLCASSLEIGSRETQYFGPGTRLLVL.